These T cell receptor beta chains were read from a single sample in a study of blood T cell repertoires in COVID-19. The protocol was immunoSEQ multiplex PCR, while the TCRdb copy is restricted to in-frame clones and leaves out a portion. The table shows about 130,000 clones, with roughly nine tenths occurring only once. Input material: peripheral blood. These receptors were obtained from a man between 45 and 60 years old with COVID-19, enrolled during active disease. CDR3s include the opening cysteine and the closing phenylalanine or tryptophan. A D gene is named only where the DNA matches it firmly. Clone size is shown for a subset of rows, as once, few, many or a class of expanded clone.

D gene	J gene	V gene	clone size	CDR3 DNA	CDR3 protein
TRBD2	TRBJ2-3	TRBV28	NA	TGTGCCAGCAGTCCACCAACGGGGGGACATACGCAGTATTTT	CASSPPTGGHTQYF
NA	TRBJ2-6	TRBV25-1	once	TGTGCCAGCAGCGCGCCCGGGGCCAACGTCCTGACTTTC	CASSAPGANVLTF
TRBD2	TRBJ2-1	TRBV29-1	NA	TGCAGCGTTGCCGGGACTAGCGGGAGCTCCTACAATGAGCAGTTCTTC	CSVAGTSGSSYNEQFF
NA	TRBJ2-5	TRBV5-1	NA	TGCGCCAGCAGCAACTCCGGGGTCCAAGAGACCCAGTACTTC	CASSNSGVQETQYF
NA	TRBJ2-3	TRBV5-5	NA	TGTGCCAGCAGCCCACGTACTAGTTTCGGCAGCACAGATACGCAGTATTTT	CASSPRTSFGSTDTQYF
TRBD2	TRBJ2-1	TRBV6-5	NA	TGTGCCAGCGTTCGGCGGGAGGCTCCACATGAGCAGTTCTTC	CASVRREAPHEQFF
TRBD1	TRBJ2-3	TRBV5-1	NA	TGCGCCAGCAGCACCGGACAGGGGGCAGATACGCAGTATTTT	CASSTGQGADTQYF
NA	TRBJ2-7	TRBV5-5	NA	TGTGCCAGCAGCTTGGTGGGGCGGATCGAGCAGTACTTC	CASSLVGRIEQYF
TRBD2	TRBJ2-7	TRBV19	NA	TGTGCCAGTAGCGACATGGGTGCGGGAGCCGGTTACGAGCAGTACTTC	CASSDMGAGAGYEQYF
NA	TRBJ1-5	TRBV3-1/TRBV3-2	NA	TGTGCCAGCAGCCAAGAAGGTGAGCGGCCCCAGCATTTT	CASSQEGERPQHF
NA	TRBJ1-5	TRBV5-1	few	TGCGCCAGCAGCGCTCAGGGGAATCAGCCCCAGCATTTT	CASSAQGNQPQHF
NA	TRBJ1-4	TRBV15	NA	TGTGCCACCAGCCAAACCCGGGACTTCCCTTCAACTAATGAAAAACTGTTTTTT	CATSQTRDFPSTNEKLFF
NA	TRBJ2-2	TRBV7-7	few	TGTGCCAGCAGCGTCGGGGGAGCGGGCACCGGGGAGCTGTTTTTT	CASSVGGAGTGELFF
NA	TRBJ2-5	TRBV6-2/TRBV6-3	NA	TGTGCCAGCAGTTACTCATGGGGCGCGGAGACCCAGTACTTC	CASSYSWGAETQYF
NA	TRBJ2-7	TRBV7-3	NA	TGTGCCAGCAGCCGTTGGGCGACCTACGAGCAGTACTTC	CASSRWATYEQYF
NA	TRBJ1-1	TRBV14	NA	TGTGCCAGCAGCCAAGGATCTAGAACAGGGTGGTGGAACACTGAAGCTTTCTTT	CASSQGSRTGWWNTEAFF
NA	TRBJ2-4	TRBV18	once	TGTGCCAGCTCACCCCGGGAGAAGGGCATTCAGTACTTC	CASSPREKGIQYF
TRBD1	TRBJ2-4	TRBV5-1	NA	TGCGCCAGCAGCACGGGACAGCCCAAAAACATTCAGTACTTC	CASSTGQPKNIQYF
NA	TRBJ1-6	TRBV27	once	TGTGCCAGCAGAGGGGGGGTATCGTCGGATTCACCCCTCCACTTT	CASRGGVSSDSPLHF
NA	TRBJ1-2	TRBV10-3	NA	TGTGCCATCAGTGAGTCGGTAGGGGGAAGCTATGGCTACACCTTC	CAISESVGGSYGYTF
TRBD2	TRBJ2-3	TRBV7-9	NA	TGTGCCAGCAGCCGTCTGCTAGCGGGAGGCGCAGATACGCAGTATTTT	CASSRLLAGGADTQYF
TRBD1	TRBJ2-5	TRBV6-5	NA	TGTGCCAGCAGTTACTCGACAGGGTCGGGGGAGACCCAGTACTTC	CASSYSTGSGETQYF
TRBD1	TRBJ1-2	TRBV5-6	NA	TGTGCCAGCAGCGGGAGGGACAGGGCTGGAGGCTACACCTTC	CASSGRDRAGGYTF
TRBD1	TRBJ2-5	TRBV5-1	NA	TGCGCCAGCAGCTTAATTTCCCCGGGACAGGAATACTTC	CASSLISPGQEYF
NA	TRBJ2-1	TRBV7-3	NA	TGTGCCAGCAGCTTAAGGGGGCCGGTTGAGCAGTTCTTC	CASSLRGPVEQFF
NA	TRBJ2-5	TRBV29-1	NA	TGCAGCGTTGATCTTCCTCCCATTTTGGCGGCCCAGTACTTC	CSVDLPPILAAQYF
TRBD2	TRBJ2-7	TRBV27	NA	TGTGCCAGCAGTCCCCGGGGGGGGGCGCAAGACGAGCAGTACTTC	CASSPRGGAQDEQYF
NA	TRBJ1-2	TRBV13	once	TGTGCCAGCAGCCTTTGGCCCGGACAGAACTATGGCTACACCTTC	CASSLWPGQNYGYTF
TRBD1	TRBJ2-7	TRBV4-1	NA	TGCGCCAGCAGCCAAGAGGGGACAGGCAGATCCTACGAGCAGTACTTC	CASSQEGTGRSYEQYF
NA	TRBJ2-3	TRBV5-1	NA	TGCGCCAGCAGCTTGGCAGGGGATACGCAGTATTTT	CASSLAGDTQYF
NA	TRBJ1-1	TRBV4-2	NA	TGTGCCAGCAGCCAAGAGGGGAGGGGGAACACTGAAGCTTTCTTT	CASSQEGRGNTEAFF
TRBD1	TRBJ1-1	TRBV5-1	NA	TGCGCCAGCAGCTTGAATACAGGGGGAATGGGCACTGAAGCTTTCTTT	CASSLNTGGMGTEAFF
TRBD1	TRBJ2-2	TRBV9	NA	TGTGCCAGCAGCACCACCGGGACAGGGTACAGCGGGGAGCTGTTTTTT	CASSTTGTGYSGELFF
NA	TRBJ2-5	TRBV4-1	NA	TGCGCCAGCAGCCAAGATTGGAGGGTCCAAGAGACCCAGTACTTC	CASSQDWRVQETQYF